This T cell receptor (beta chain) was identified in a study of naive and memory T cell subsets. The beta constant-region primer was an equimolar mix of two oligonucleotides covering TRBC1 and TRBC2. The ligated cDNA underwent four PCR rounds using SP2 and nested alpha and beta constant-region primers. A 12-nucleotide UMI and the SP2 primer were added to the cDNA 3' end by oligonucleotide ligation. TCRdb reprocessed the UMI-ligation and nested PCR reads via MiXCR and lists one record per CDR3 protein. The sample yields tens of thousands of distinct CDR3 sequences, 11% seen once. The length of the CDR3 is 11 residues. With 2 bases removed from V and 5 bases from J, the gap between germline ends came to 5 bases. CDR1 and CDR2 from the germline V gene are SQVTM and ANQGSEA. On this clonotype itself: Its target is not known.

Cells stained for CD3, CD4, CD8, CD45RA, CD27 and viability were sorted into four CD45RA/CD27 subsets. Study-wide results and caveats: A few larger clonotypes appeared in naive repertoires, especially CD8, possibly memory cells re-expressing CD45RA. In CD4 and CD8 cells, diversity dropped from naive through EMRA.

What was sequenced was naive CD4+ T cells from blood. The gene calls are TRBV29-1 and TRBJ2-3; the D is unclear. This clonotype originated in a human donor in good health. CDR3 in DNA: TGCAGCGTTGAACTAGTAGATACGCAGTATTTT. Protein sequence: CSVELVDTQYF.